Shown below are 32 T cell receptor beta chains from a single sample sequenced in a study of CD8 T cells in ankylosing spondylitis. One entry per CDR3 protein, called by TCRdb with MiXCR from the 5' RACE reads. Of a few hundred thousand distinct CDR3 sequences listed, around 10% are singletons. The source material was blood, either unsorted or a sorted T cell fraction (not recorded which). The receptors shown here come from a male donor with ankylosing spondylitis or in good health (not recorded which).

This clonotype has more than one count but fewer than ten. The chain combines TRBV30 with TRBJ2-7; possibly TRBD1 for D (5 bases). Germline V lookup: CDR1 GTSNPN, CDR2 SVGIG (reference sequence). The CDR3 runs to 14 residues. The ends were cut back, 1 base at V and 3 bases at J, with 13 bases in the middle. CDR3 DNA: TGTGCCTGGAGTGAGGGGCAAAACTACTACGAGCAGTACTTC. Protein: CAWSEGQNYYEQYF.

This clonotype was recorded many times. This chain joins TRBV9 and TRBJ2-2; 8 bases line up with TRBD1. Germline V lookup: CDR1 SGDLS, CDR2 YYNGEE. V shed 3 bases and J 2 bases; nucleotides not matched to a gene: 3. The CDR3 length is 15 residues. The CDR3 reads CASSATGGNTGELFF. Written as DNA, the CDR3 is TGTGCCAGCAGCGCCACAGGGGGTAACACCGGGGAGCTGTTTTTT.

This clonotype was observed many times. The chain joins TRBV5-5 to TRBJ1-5; 9 bases are a match to TRBD1. The V and J ends lost 1 base and 8 bases, in that order; junction bases with no gene match: 4. The CDR3 runs 14 residues. From germline, CDR1 is SGHKS and CDR2 YYEKEE (reference sequence). The CDR3 DNA follows: TGTGCCAGCAGCTTGCTGACAGGGGGAGAGCCCCAGCATTTT. It codes for CASSLLTGGEPQHF.

This clonotype was recorded many times. The chain has TRBV25-1 and TRBJ1-1; 8 nucleotides agree with TRBD1. The CDR3 has 14 amino acids. Germline assignment: CDR1 MGHDK and CDR2 SYGVNS. V was clipped by 4 bases and J by 4 bases; unmatched bases: 5. As DNA, the CDR3 is TGTGCCAGCAGTGGGACAGGGAGGGGCACTGAAGCTTTCTTT. This translates into CASSGTGRGTEAFF.

This clonotype was seen a handful of times. The chain joins TRBV20-1 to TRBJ1-3; no definite D call. The germline V gene encodes CDR1 DFQATT and CDR2 SNEGSKA (reference sequence). The CDR3 is made up of 12 amino acids. V lost 4 bases and J lost 8, with 12 bases in between. CDR3 bases: TGCAGTGCTACGGAACTGTTCGACACCATATATTTT. As protein: CSATELFDTIYF.

This clonotype was observed a few times. The V and J genes are TRBV29-1 and TRBJ2-1, with D perhaps matching TRBD1 or TRBD2 (6 bases each). CDR1 and CDR2 (germline): SQVTM, ANQGSEA. V lost 5 bases, J lost 4 bases, and 15 bases lay in between. The CDR3 has 14 residues. The CDR3 region is CSVMGQGRYNEQFF. The CDR3 DNA sequence: TGCAGCGTTATGGGGCAGGGGAGGTACAATGAGCAGTTCTTC.

There are a few counts of this clonotype. The chain links TRBV18 to TRBJ2-7; 10 nucleotides align to TRBD1. Germline V lookup: CDR1 KGHSH, CDR2 LQKENI. The CDR3 is 16 residues long. After removal of 6 bases from V and 2 bases from J, the junction contained 10 bases not matched to a gene. CDR3 sequence (DNA): TGTGCCAGCTCGCCCTTAGGGGGACAGGGGACCTACGAGCAGTACTTC. It codes for CASSPLGGQGTYEQYF.

The rearrangement joins TRBV18 to TRBJ2-3, with 9 bases matching TRBD2. V trimming: 3 bases; J trimming: 5 bases; junction bases outside the gene matches: 6. CDR1 is KGHSH and CDR2 is LQKENI in the germline V gene. The CDR3 consists of 15 residues. The CDR3 DNA sequence: TGTGCCAGCTCACCTCCGACTAGCGGACAAGATACGCAGTATTTT. Protein product: CASSPPTSGQDTQYF.

At least ten counts were recorded for this clonotype. CDR3 nucleotide sequence: TGCGCCAGCAGCTCTGTGGACAGAGGAGAAGCTTTCTTT. Protein sequence: CASSSVDRGEAFF. The V gene is TRBV5-1, the J gene TRBJ1-1, with D possibly TRBD1 on 6 matching bases. V gave up 3 bases and J gave up 8 bases, with 14 bases separating them. Germline values: CDR1 SGHRS, CDR2 YFSETQ. There are 13 residues in the CDR3.

This clonotype was picked up many times. The rearrangement uses TRBV4-1 and TRBJ2-2; no firm D call. This CDR3 is 14 amino acids long. The germline CDR1 and CDR2 sequences are MGHRA and YSYEKL. V was cut by 4 bases and J by 5 bases, with 11 bases left in between. This CDR3 reads CASSPPGLTGELFF. The CDR3, as DNA: TGCGCCAGCAGCCCCCCAGGCCTTACCGGGGAGCTGTTTTTT.

This clonotype showed up many times. This chain joins TRBV19 and TRBJ1-5; D is unresolved. Per the germline V gene, CDR1 is LNHDA and CDR2 is SQIVND (reference sequence). CDR3 length: 13 amino acids. The ends were cut back, 1 base at V and 4 bases at J, with 5 bases in the middle. As DNA, the CDR3 is TGTGCCAGTAGTATAGTATGGAATCAGCCCCAGCATTTT. It encodes CASSIVWNQPQHF.

There are many counts of this clonotype. The chain carries TRBV5-1 and TRBJ2-7, with D perhaps TRBD2 (5 bases). The germline V gene encodes CDR1 SGHRS and CDR2 YFSETQ. V shed 4 bases and J shed 1 base, with 12 bases lying between them. The CDR3 has 14 amino acids. CDR3 loop: CASSPQTGSYEQYF. CDR3 sequence (DNA): TGCGCCAGCAGCCCCCAGACGGGATCCTACGAGCAGTACTTC.

This clonotype appeared many times. The chain recombines TRBV12-3 or TRBV12-4 with TRBJ1-5; TRBD1 matches 7 bases. V dropped 4 bases and J dropped 3; count of bases not matched to a gene: 9. CDR3 length equals 16 residues. The CDR3 sequence is CASSYGGGTDNQPQHF. In DNA, the CDR3 is TGTGCCAGCAGTTACGGGGGTGGGACAGACAATCAGCCCCAGCATTTT.

This clonotype was seen ten or more times. The chain links TRBV29-1 to TRBJ1-1; the D gene is possibly TRBD1 (5 bases). The V gene's germline CDR1 is SQVTM and CDR2 ANQGSEA. The CDR3 totals 13 residues. CDR3 DNA sequence: TGCAGAATTCGGGGGAGGAATGACACTGAAGCTTTCTTT. As protein: CRIRGRNDTEAFF.

The sample holds many counts of this clonotype. This chain uses TRBV5-1 with TRBJ2-1, with D possibly being TRBD1 or TRBD2 (7 bases each). The CDR3 has 14 residues. Trimming removed 3 bases at V and 7 bases at J, with 14 bases between. Germline V gene lookup returns CDR1 SGHRS and CDR2 YFSETQ. CDR3 in amino acids: CASSWAGGENEQFF. As DNA, the CDR3 is TGCGCCAGCAGCTGGGCAGGGGGGGAAAATGAGCAGTTCTTC.

This clonotype occurred many times. This chain joins TRBV5-1 and TRBJ2-7; D is undetermined. The germline V gene has CDR1 SGHRS and CDR2 YFSETQ. This CDR3 contains 14 residues. V was cut by 4 bases and J by 1 base, with 12 bases left in between. The CDR3 nucleotides read TGCGCCAGCAGCCTGACGATGGGGTCCTACGAGCAGTACTTC. The encoded protein is CASSLTMGSYEQYF.

This clonotype was seen repeatedly, ten times or more. CDR3 region: CASSGPDQPQHF. CDR3 bases: TGTGCCAGCAGTGGACCCGATCAGCCCCAGCATTTT. This rearrangement joins TRBV25-1 to TRBJ1-5; D is unresolved. The CDR3 is made up of 12 amino acids. Germline lookup yields CDR1 MGHDK and CDR2 SYGVNS. Trimming cost V 4 bases and J 5 bases, with 6 bases left between them. Drawing the rest from reference TRBV25-1 and TRBJ1-5, the complete variable domain is EADIYQTPRYLVIGTGKKITLECSQTMGHDKMYWYQQDPGMELHLIHYSYGVNSTEKGDLSSESTVSRIRTEHFPLTLESARPSHTSQYLCASSGPDQPQHFGDGTRLSIL.

This clonotype was picked up many times. V usage is TRBV20-1 and J usage is TRBJ1-1; D is unresolved. V was trimmed by 5 bases and J by 11 bases, leaving 15 bases between them. This CDR3 comprises 11 residues. CDR1 is DFQATT and CDR2 is SNEGSKA in the germline V gene (reference sequence). Here the CDR3 DNA reads TGCAGTGCTCTACAGACGGTGATCGCTTTCTTT. This gives the protein CSALQTVIAFF.

This clonotype was counted ten times or more. The genes are TRBV12-3 or TRBV12-4 and TRBJ2-3; TRBD2 matches at 8 bases. The V segment lost 6 bases and the J segment 1 base; nucleotides outside the gene matches: 9. CDR3 length equals 16 residues. The CDR3 DNA reads TGTGCCAGCAGGGGCGTGAGCGGGAGAGGCACAGATACGCAGTATTTT. Protein: CASRGVSGRGTDTQYF.

There are many counts of this clonotype. The chain recombines TRBV24-1 with TRBJ2-7, with D perhaps TRBD1 (6 bases). Germline values: CDR1 KGHDR, CDR2 SFDVKD. Trimming stripped 4 bases from V and 3 bases from J, with 9 bases between. The CDR3 length is 13 residues. The CDR3: CATSEMDSYEQYF. CDR3 sequence (DNA): TGTGCCACCAGTGAAATGGACAGCTACGAGCAGTACTTC.

This clonotype has ten or more counts. V gene TRBV29-1 combines with J gene TRBJ1-3; TRBD1 agrees at 8 bases. Trimming cost V 6 bases and J 4 bases; bases outside gene matches: 8. The CDR3 loop spans 14 amino acids. Germline loops: CDR1 SQVTM, CDR2 ANQGSEA. The CDR3 here is CSVSPRGRGNTIYF. The CDR3 DNA reads as TGCAGCGTATCCCCCAGGGGGCGAGGAAACACCATATATTTT. Based on the CDR3 plus reference TRBV29-1 and TRBJ1-3, the full variable domain is SAVISQKPSRDICQRGTSLTIQCQVDSQVTMMFWYRQQPGQSLTLIATANQGSEATYESGFVIDKFPISRPNLTFSTLTVSNMSPEDSSIYLCSVSPRGRGNTIYFGEGSWLTVV.

This clonotype was detected many times. The gene calls are TRBV9 and TRBJ2-2; D remains unclear. Germline V gene lookup returns CDR1 SGDLS and CDR2 YYNGEE. Trimming left V 1 base short and J 3 bases short, with 7 bases between. The CDR3 contains 14 residues. The CDR3 DNA reads as TGTGCCAGCAGCGTATTGGCAGACACCGGGGAGCTGTTTTTT. Translated, it gives CASSVLADTGELFF.

The table lists this clonotype with a few counts. Compared with germline, one end of the junction differs, possibly owing to a read error. This chain uses TRBV14 with TRBJ2-1, with D possibly being TRBD1 (6 bases). CDR3 length: 16 residues. Per germline, CDR1 SGHDN and CDR2 FVKESK. DNA for the CDR3: TGTGCCAGCAGCCAAGACGCTGGACAGCCCTATAATGAGCAGTTCTTC. Its translation: CASSQDAGQPYNEQFF.

This clonotype was detected ten times or more. V and J are TRBV4-2 and TRBJ2-3; 9 bases map to TRBD2. This CDR3 spans 17 amino acids. J gave up 0 bases and V 0 bases, and 4 bases lay outside the gene matches. The germline gives CDR1 LGHNA, CDR2 YNFKEQ. This CDR3 is CASSQENSGGSTDTQYF. The CDR3 nucleotides are TGTGCCAGCAGCCAAGAGAATAGCGGGGGTAGCACAGATACGCAGTATTTT.

The chain couples TRBV10-3 to TRBJ2-4, with TRBD1 matching over 8 bases. V lost 8 bases, J lost 8 bases, and 5 bases stayed unmatched. Germline assignment: CDR1 ENHRY and CDR2 SYGVKD. The CDR3 is 12 amino acids. The CDR3 loop reads CAISDREDIQYF. The CDR3 bases are TGTGCCATCTCGGACAGGGAGGACATTCAGTACTTC.

The CDR3 DNA is TGTGCCAGCAGTCCTCAGGGTGATGGCTACACCTTC. It is translated as CASSPQGDGYTF. The rearrangement links TRBV12-3 or TRBV12-4 to TRBJ1-2, with D possibly matching TRBD1 (5 bases). The CDR3 covers 12 residues. Trimming shortened V by 5 bases and J by 6 bases, and 10 bases separated the two germline ends.

The chain joins TRBV10-2 to TRBJ2-2, with D possibly TRBD2 on 6 matching bases. V lost 9 bases and J lost 3, with 14 bases in between. The CDR3 spans 14 residues. Germline V gene data show CDR1 as WSHSY and CDR2 as SAAADI. The CDR3 DNA sequence: TGCGCCAGTCGTAGCGGTGGTGACACCGGGGAGCTGTTTTTT. It yields the protein CASRSGGDTGELFF.

This clonotype was counted a few times. Here the CDR3 reads CASSSGGGGSYEQYF. The CDR3 nucleotides read TGTGCCAGCAGCTCCGGGGGAGGAGGGTCCTACGAGCAGTACTTC. This sequence joins TRBV7-2 and TRBJ2-7; D may be TRBD2 (6 bases). Germline CDR1 and CDR2: SGHTA and FQGNSA. V gave up 4 bases and J gave up 1 base, with 14 bases separating them. This CDR3 is built from 15 residues.

This chain connects TRBV4-2 to TRBJ2-7, with D possibly matching TRBD1 (6 bases). Trimming removed 2 bases from V and 5 bases from J, with 10 bases in between. Germline V CDR1 and CDR2: LGHNA, YNFKEQ. The CDR3 covers 13 residues. The CDR3 DNA follows: TGTGCCAGCAGCCAAAGGGGGTGGGACGAGCAGTACTTC. Translation: CASSQRGWDEQYF.

This clonotype was seen many times. V gene TRBV5-1 combines with J gene TRBJ2-1; D unclear. Germline V gives CDR1 SGHRS, CDR2 YFSETQ. V shed 4 bases and J shed 9 bases, with 11 bases lying between them. This CDR3 is built from 12 residues. CDR3 in amino acids: CASSVQLGEQFF. CDR3 bases: TGCGCCAGCAGCGTCCAACTTGGTGAGCAGTTCTTC. Looking up the rest from reference TRBV5-1 and TRBJ2-1 gives the full variable domain: KAGVTQTPRYLIKTRGQQVTLSCSPISGHRSVSWYQQTPGQGLQFLFEYFSETQRNKGNFPGRFSGRQFSNSRSEMNVSTLELGDSALYLCASSVQLGEQFFGPGTRLTVL.

This clonotype has only a few counts. The CDR3: CASSYGTLAGGGEQFF. The CDR3 nucleotides read TGTGCCAGCAGTTACGGTACACTAGCGGGAGGAGGTGAGCAGTTCTTC. This chain joins TRBV6-5 and TRBJ2-1; 12 bases are shared with TRBD2. With 2 bases clipped from V and 9 bases from J, the junction kept 8 bases outside the gene matches. CDR3 length equals 16 residues. Germline CDR1 MNHEY, CDR2 SVGAGI.

Ten or more counts support this clonotype. The rearrangement links TRBV6-1 to TRBJ1-1, with D unclear. The germline V gene encodes CDR1 MNHNS and CDR2 SASEGT. The CDR3 contains 14 residues. Trimming left V 0 bases short and J 5 bases short, with 10 bases between. The CDR3 DNA is TGTGCCAGCAGTGAAGCTCCCGGTCCAACTGAAGCTTTCTTT. Protein product: CASSEAPGPTEAFF.